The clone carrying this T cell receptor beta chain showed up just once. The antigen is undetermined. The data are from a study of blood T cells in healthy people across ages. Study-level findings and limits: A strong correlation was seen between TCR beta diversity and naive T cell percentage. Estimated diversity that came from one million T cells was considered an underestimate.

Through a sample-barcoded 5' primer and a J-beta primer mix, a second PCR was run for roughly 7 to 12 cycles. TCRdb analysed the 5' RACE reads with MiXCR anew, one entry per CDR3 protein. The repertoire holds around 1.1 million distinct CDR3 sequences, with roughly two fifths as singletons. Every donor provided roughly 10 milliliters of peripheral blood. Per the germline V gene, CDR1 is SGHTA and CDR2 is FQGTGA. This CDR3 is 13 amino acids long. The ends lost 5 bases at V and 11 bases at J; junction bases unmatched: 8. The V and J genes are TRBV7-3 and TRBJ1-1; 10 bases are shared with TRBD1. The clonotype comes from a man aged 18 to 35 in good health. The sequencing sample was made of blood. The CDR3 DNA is TGTGCCAGCAGCAAGACAGGGGGCGGAGGTGCTTTCTTT. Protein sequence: CASSKTGGGGAFF.